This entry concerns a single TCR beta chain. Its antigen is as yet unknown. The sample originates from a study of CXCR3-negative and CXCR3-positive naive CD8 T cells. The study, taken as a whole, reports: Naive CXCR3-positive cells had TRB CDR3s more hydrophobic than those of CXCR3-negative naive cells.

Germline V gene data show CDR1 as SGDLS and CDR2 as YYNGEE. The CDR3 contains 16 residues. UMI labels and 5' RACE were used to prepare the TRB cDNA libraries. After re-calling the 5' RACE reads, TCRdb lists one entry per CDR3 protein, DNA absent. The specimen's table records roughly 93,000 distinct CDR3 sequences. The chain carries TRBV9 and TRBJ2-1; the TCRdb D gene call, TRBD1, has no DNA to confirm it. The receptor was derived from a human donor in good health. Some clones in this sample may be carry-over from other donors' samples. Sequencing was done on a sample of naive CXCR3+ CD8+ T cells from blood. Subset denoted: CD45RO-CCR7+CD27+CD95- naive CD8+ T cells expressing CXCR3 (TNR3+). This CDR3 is CASSASGAPAKDEQFF.